A single sample gave rise to the 22 T cell receptor beta chains below, sequenced in a study of cytomegalovirus exposure and HLA in healthy donors. Primers included in the PCR were 60 Vbeta and 13 Jbeta primers. Data came from immunoSEQ multiplex PCR; TCRdb stores just in-frame clones and leaves some out. This table holds some 130,000 clones, 65% to 80% found once. The material sequenced was PBMCs. The receptors shown here come from a woman aged 50 to 60 in good health and CMV-seropositive.

The chain couples TRBV2 to TRBJ2-3; D possibly corresponds to TRBD1 (6 bases). Germline V gene data show CDR1 as SNHLY and CDR2 as FYNNEI. The CDR3 is 15 amino acids. Trimming pared 6 bases from V and 2 bases from J, leaving 15 bases between. Written as DNA, the CDR3 is TGTGCCAGCAGCTTGACAGGAAGGATCACAGATACGCAGTATTTT. This translates into CASSLTGRITDTQYF. Together with reference TRBV2 and TRBJ2-3, the CDR3 gives the full variable domain: EPEVTQTPSHQVTQMGQEVILRCVPISNHLYFYWYRQILGQKVEFLVSFYNNEISEKSEIFDDQFSVERPDGSNFTLKIRSTKLEDSAMYFCASSLTGRITDTQYFGPGTRLTVL.

The chain is built from TRBV30 and TRBJ2-1, with D perhaps matching TRBD2 (7 bases). The germline CDR1 and CDR2 sequences are GTSNPN and SVGIG (reference sequence). This CDR3 comprises 13 residues. V lost 2 bases and J lost 9, with 14 bases in between. The CDR3 DNA sequence: TGTGCCTGGAGTACCGCGGGGGCGATTGAGCAGTTCTTC. Translated, it gives CAWSTAGAIEQFF.

This chain connects TRBV7-9 to TRBJ2-7, with a possible D match to TRBD1 (5 bases). CDR1 is SEHNR and CDR2 is FQNEAQ in the germline V gene (reference sequence). V lost 1 base to trimming and J lost 5 bases, with 12 bases between them. The CDR3 contains 14 residues. The CDR3 loop reads CASSLDGAWNEQYF. The CDR3 bases are TGTGCCAGCAGCTTAGATGGGGCATGGAACGAGCAGTACTTC.

This clone was observed a few times. The V gene is TRBV4-3, the J gene TRBJ1-2, with 7 bases aligning to TRBD1. CDR3 size: 15 residues. V was pared by 0 bases and J by 3 bases, with 4 bases of the junction left unmatched. CDR1 LGHNA and CDR2 YSLEER come from the germline V gene. CDR3: CASSQDPTGHYGYTF. The CDR3 DNA sequence: TGCGCCAGCAGCCAAGACCCGACAGGGCACTATGGCTACACCTTC.

J is TRBJ1-1 and V is TRBV5-1; 7 bases align to TRBD1. In germline, CDR1 is SGHRS, CDR2 YFSETQ. This CDR3 region has 11 residues. Trimming took 2 bases from V and 8 from J; bases not matched to a gene: 0. CDR3 amino acids: CASSLQGEAFF. In DNA, the CDR3 is TGCGCCAGCAGCTTACAGGGGGAAGCTTTCTTT.

This clone was picked up a small number of times. The J gene is TRBJ2-3, the V gene TRBV5-1; TRBD1 matches at 9 bases. The V and J ends lost 4 bases and 5 bases, in that order; junction bases with no gene match: 11. The CDR3 covers 16 residues. From germline, CDR1 is SGHRS and CDR2 YFSETQ. This chain's CDR3 is CASSPEGGQGVDTQYF. The CDR3, as DNA: TGCGCCAGCAGCCCCGAAGGGGGACAGGGTGTAGATACGCAGTATTTT.

This sequence joins TRBV9 and TRBJ1-2; a possible D gene is TRBD1 (5 bases). This CDR3 is built from 11 residues. The V end lost 6 bases, the J end lost 3 bases, and 6 bases lay between the germline ends. Germline V CDR1 and CDR2: SGDLS, YYNGEE. The DNA for the CDR3 is TGTGCCAGCAAAGGGGACTATGGCTACACCTTC. This encodes CASKGDYGYTF.

This clone was seen a few times. This chain links TRBV4-1 with TRBJ1-5; D is ambiguous. The germline gives CDR1 MGHRA, CDR2 YSYEKL. This CDR3 region has 13 residues. Between the trimmed V and J ends, which lost 0 bases and 3 bases, there was a span of 3 bases. Here the CDR3 reads CASSQDYNQPQHF. CDR3 DNA sequence: TGCGCCAGCAGCCAAGATTACAATCAGCCCCAGCATTTT.

This clone was counted only a few times. The CDR3 coding sequence is TGTGCCAGCAGTCAAAGACAGGGCCAGTATGGCTACACCTTC. It codes for CASSQRQGQYGYTF. This chain connects TRBV6-5 to TRBJ1-2, with TRBD1 identical over 7 bases. Trimming took 5 bases from V and 5 from J; bases not matched to a gene: 8. Germline V gene sequence: CDR1 MNHEY, CDR2 SVGAGI. The CDR3 contains 14 residues.

In its sample, this clone was seen once. The chain employs TRBV27 and TRBJ1-4; D not resolved. The CDR3 covers 16 residues. Germline V gene lookup returns CDR1 MNHEY and CDR2 SMNVEV (reference sequence). The V gene lost 8 bases and the J gene lost 6 bases, with 22 bases spanning the gap. This CDR3 is CASRVSRSRWDEKLFF. The CDR3 bases are TGTGCCAGCCGCGTCTCCCGATCCAGGTGGGATGAAAAACTGTTTTTT.

J is TRBJ1-1 and V is TRBV5-1; D ambiguous. Germline V gene data show CDR1 as SGHRS and CDR2 as YFSETQ. This CDR3 is 15 amino acids long. V dropped 4 bases and J dropped 2 bases, with 15 bases sitting between them. DNA for the CDR3: TGCGCCAGCAGCCTGCGACCGGGGTCCAACACTGAAGCTTTCTTT. Protein: CASSLRPGSNTEAFF.

The genes are TRBV5-1 and TRBJ1-4; 7 bases match TRBD1. Germline trimming cut 3 bases from V and 4 bases from J; bases unmatched to any gene: 6. Germline V gene data show CDR1 as SGHRS and CDR2 as YFSETQ. The length of the CDR3 is 15 residues. The CDR3 DNA sequence: TGCGCCAGCAGCTCAGGGACAGATTATAATGAAAAACTGTTTTTT. It codes for CASSSGTDYNEKLFF.

The chain links TRBV19 to TRBJ1-2, with 7 bases lining up with TRBD1. V lost 1 base, J lost 2 bases, and 4 bases stayed unmatched. Germline-derived CDR1 and CDR2 are LNHDA and SQIVND (reference sequence). The length of the CDR3 is 15 residues. CDR3 in amino acids: CASSIGGDRNYGYTF. DNA of the CDR3: TGTGCCAGTAGTATAGGGGGGGACAGAAACTATGGCTACACCTTC.

V usage is TRBV11-2 and J usage is TRBJ2-1; TRBD1 matches at 10 bases. Trimming at V came to 0 bases and at J to 3 bases, leaving 8 bases not matched to a gene. This CDR3 comprises 18 residues. Germline CDR1 is SGHAT and CDR2 is FQNNGV. The CDR3 region has the DNA TGTGCCAGCAGCTTAGACTCCCCAGGGACAGGGGTCTACAATGAGCAGTTCTTC. Translation gives CASSLDSPGTGVYNEQFF.

This chain connects TRBV28 to TRBJ1-5, with a weak D call TRBD1 (6 bases). This CDR3 is built from 16 residues. Trimming shortened V by 5 bases and J by 2 bases, and 16 bases separated the two germline ends. Germline V CDR1 and CDR2: MDHEN, SYDVKM. This CDR3 reads CASSPGSQGRNQPQHF. In DNA, the CDR3 is TGTGCCAGCAGTCCCGGATCACAGGGCCGCAATCAGCCCCAGCATTTT.

This sequence joins TRBV30 and TRBJ2-2; D is perhaps TRBD2 (5 bases). Germline V gene data show CDR1 as GTSNPN and CDR2 as SVGIG (reference sequence). This CDR3 is 16 amino acids long. The V gene lost 1 base and the J gene lost 0 bases, with 12 bases spanning the gap. CDR3 bases: TGTGCCTGGAGTGGCTTAGCGTCTGCGAACACCGGGGAGCTGTTTTTT. Protein product: CAWSGLASANTGELFF.

The chain joins TRBV19 to TRBJ1-5; 7 bases map to TRBD1. V trimming: 3 bases; J trimming: 2 bases; junction bases outside the gene matches: 7. The length of the CDR3 is 16 residues. Germline CDR1 is LNHDA and CDR2 is SQIVND (reference sequence). The CDR3 protein is CASSMGQKGRNQPQHF. CDR3 DNA: TGTGCCAGTAGTATGGGACAGAAGGGACGCAATCAGCCCCAGCATTTT. The variable domain in full, with the rest retrieved from reference TRBV19 and TRBJ1-5, is DGGITQSPKYLFRKEGQNVTLSCEQNLNHDAMYWYRQDPGQGLRLIYYSQIVNDFQKGDIAEGYSVSREKKESFPLTVTSAQKNPTAFYLCASSMGQKGRNQPQHFGDGTRLSIL.

The gene calls are TRBV6-5 and TRBJ2-3, with 9 positions matching TRBD2. Trimming cost V 3 bases and J 4 bases; bases outside gene matches: 5. Per the germline V gene, CDR1 is MNHEY and CDR2 is SVGAGI. The CDR3 extends over 15 amino acids. This CDR3 reads CASSYSSGVPDTQYF. In nucleotides, the CDR3 is TGTGCCAGCAGTTATTCTAGCGGGGTCCCAGATACGCAGTATTTT.

A single count supports this clone. This chain's CDR3 is CASSFPHGQGSYEQYF. CDR3 in DNA: TGTGCCAGCAGTTTTCCTCATGGACAGGGGTCCTACGAGCAGTACTTC. J is TRBJ2-7 and V is TRBV28, with 9 nucleotides matching TRBD1. The CDR3 is 16 amino acids. V dropped 3 bases and J dropped 1; count of bases not matched to a gene: 7. Germline CDR1 reads MDHEN; CDR2 reads SYDVKM.

There are many counts of this clone. The sample carries other DNA sequences with the same CDR3. CDR3 DNA sequence: TGTGCCAGCAGCGGTGGGAGCGGAAACACCATATATTTT. Protein sequence: CASSGGSGNTIYF. The chain uses TRBV7-3 and TRBJ1-3; D is ambiguous. The CDR3 totals 13 residues. Trimming pared 5 bases from V and 4 bases from J, leaving 9 bases between. Germline CDR1 SGHTA, CDR2 FQGTGA.

This chain links TRBV28 with TRBJ1-2, with D possibly being TRBD1 (5 bases). The V gene's germline CDR1 is MDHEN and CDR2 SYDVKM. The length of the CDR3 is 14 residues. V lost 2 bases and J lost 8, with 15 bases in between. The DNA of the CDR3 is TGTGCCAGCAGTTTAACCATGGGGGGAGGAGGCTACACCTTC. This sequence encodes CASSLTMGGGGYTF.

This rearrangement joins TRBV11-3 to TRBJ2-3; the match to TRBD2 covers 8 bases. The CDR3 contains 15 residues. The J segment lost 0 bases and the V segment lost 3 bases, leaving 2 bases of the junction unmatched. Germline CDR1 and CDR2: SGHNT and YENEEA. CDR3 in DNA: TGTGCCAGCAGCTTCAGCGGGGGCAGCACAGATACGCAGTATTTT. Translated: CASSFSGGSTDTQYF.